The clone carrying this T cell receptor beta chain was detected only once. Data came from immunoSEQ multiplex PCR; TCRdb stores just in-frame clones and leaves some out. The top ten clones hold roughly 0.99% of a sample with 390,000 or so clones, 75% to 90% of them seen once. Cohort 3 donors counted as recovered after two negative PCRs, clearance, or resolved symptoms. With 3 bases clipped from V and 3 bases from J, the junction kept 2 bases outside the gene matches. This CDR3 is 14 amino acids long. Germline CDR1 is SGDLS and CDR2 is YYNGEE. The data were obtained in a study of blood T cell repertoires in COVID-19.

This chain connects TRBV9 to TRBJ2-2; 7 bases fit TRBD2. Sequencing used PBMCs or T cells enriched from blood (not recorded which). The receptor was isolated from a man aged 18 to 29 who had recovered from COVID-19. The DNA for the CDR3 is TGTGCCAGCAGCGCTGGACTAGACACCGGGGAGCTGTTTTTT. It encodes CASSAGLDTGELFF.